This T cell receptor beta chain was sequenced during a study of blood T cell repertoires in COVID-19. Study background: The cDNA or gDNA used as material had been derived from T cells, B-cell-depleted T cells, or PBMCs.

The V and J ends lost 7 bases and 2 bases, in that order; junction bases with no gene match: 5. The CDR3 loop spans 14 amino acids. Germline V gene sequence: CDR1 LNHDA, CDR2 SQIVND (reference sequence). Authors' analysis steps: Reference gene primer amplification gave nucleated cell count estimates. Here immunoSEQ multiplex PCR was the method, and the copy in TCRdb shows in-frame clones only, minus some. That table is the source of V, J and clone size, and D and trimming were worked out from the DNA. This sample carries about 84,000 clones, around 83% of them seen once, and the ten largest clones take 39%.

The sequencing input was peripheral blood. This rearrangement joins TRBV19 to TRBJ1-3; 7 bases match TRBD1. The sequence derives from a man at least 80 years old with active or convalescent COVID-19. The CDR3 DNA reads as TGTGCCAGTACCAACAGGGGAACTGGAAACACCATATATTTT. This codes for CASTNRGTGNTIYF.